Below, 8 T cell receptor beta chains from the same sample are listed, as sequenced in a study of T-cell reconstitution after alpha-beta-depleted transplantation in children. Unique molecular identifiers tagged the TCRbeta library. Via MiXCR, TCRdb re-called the PCR reads, giving one row per CDR3 protein. This table has over 15,000 distinct CDR3 sequences, under 15% appearing once. The starting material was PBMCs, mostly from graft donor cells, obtained 60 days after TCRalphabeta/CD19-depleted stem cell transplant. The receptor source for this set is a female patient aged 2-9 years who had a stem cell transplant for congenital amegakaryocytic thrombocytopenia, so the T cells may come from the graft donor.

At least ten counts were recorded for this clonotype. The rearrangement uses TRBV28 and TRBJ2-7; 7 bases fit TRBD2. J gave up 4 bases and V 4 bases, and 4 bases lay outside the gene matches. The CDR3 has 13 amino acids. Germline CDR1 reads MDHEN; CDR2 reads SYDVKM. The CDR3 DNA reads TGTGCCAGCAGTTCGCTAGCGGATTACGAGCAGTACTTC. As protein: CASSSLADYEQYF.

This clonotype was detected ten times or more. This chain links TRBV6-6 with TRBJ2-3, with 10 bases aligning to TRBD2. CDR1 is MNHNY, CDR2 SVGAGI, per germline (reference sequence). The CDR3 contains 15 residues. V was pared by 6 bases and J by 7 bases, with 10 bases of the junction left unmatched. CDR3 DNA: TGTGCCAGCAGCCCCAGCGGGAGGGCCGAAAATACGCAGTATTTT. It is translated as CASSPSGRAENTQYF.

This clonotype was detected many times. V is TRBV11-2 and J is TRBJ1-1; D unresolved. The V gene's germline CDR1 is SGHAT and CDR2 FQNNGV. The CDR3 totals 13 residues. Trimming left V 4 bases short and J 5 bases short, with 11 bases between. CDR3 region: CASSSSFGTEAFF. The CDR3, as DNA: TGTGCCAGCAGCTCGTCGTTTGGGACTGAAGCTTTCTTT.

This clonotype was counted ten times or more. This sequence joins TRBV6-5 and TRBJ2-3; D call uncertain. The germline V gene has CDR1 MNHEY and CDR2 SVGAGI. The V end was cut by 4 bases, the J end by 0 bases, with 11 bases between. CDR3 size: 15 residues. In nucleotides, the CDR3 is TGTGCCAGCAGTTGGGTATTGGATAGCACAGATACGCAGTATTTT. This encodes CASSWVLDSTDTQYF.

This clonotype was seen ten or more times. The rearrangement links TRBV28 to TRBJ2-3; no firm D call. Germline V gives CDR1 MDHEN, CDR2 SYDVKM. The CDR3 spans 15 residues. V was cut by 4 bases and J by 0 bases, with 11 bases left in between. The CDR3 nucleotides read TGTGCCAGCAGTTCCCAACCAGGCAGCACAGATACGCAGTATTTT. Its protein product is CASSSQPGSTDTQYF. Full variable domain (rest looked up from reference TRBV28 and TRBJ2-3): DVKVTQSSRYLVKRTGEKVFLECVQDMDHENMFWYRQDPGLGLRLIYFSYDVKMKEKGDIPEGYSVSREKKERFSLILESASTNQTSMYLCASSSQPGSTDTQYFGPGTRLTVL.

For this clonotype: Its ends do not fully match the called genes, so a read error is possible. The chain uses TRBV5-4 and TRBJ2-5; D gene ambiguous. This CDR3 is 14 amino acids long. Germline assignment: CDR1 SGHNT and CDR2 YYREEE (reference sequence). This CDR3 reads CASSLLTYQETQYF. Written as DNA, the CDR3 is TGCGCCAGCAGCTTATTAACGTACCAAGAGACCCAGTACTTC.

In its sample, this clonotype was seen many times. V is TRBV4-2 and J is TRBJ2-2, with D possibly matching TRBD2 (5 bases). CDR3 length: 15 residues. Looked up from germline, CDR1 is LGHNA and CDR2 is YNFKEQ. V dropped 0 bases and J dropped 4 bases, with 9 bases sitting between them. CDR3 residues: CASSQDPGSTGELFF. The CDR3 bases are TGTGCCAGCAGCCAAGATCCGGGAAGCACCGGGGAGCTGTTTTTT.

This clonotype was found many times. V gene TRBV5-5 combines with J gene TRBJ2-1; D is ambiguous. Germline loops: CDR1 SGHKS, CDR2 YYEKEE (reference sequence). This CDR3 contains 11 residues. V gave up 7 bases and J gave up 2 bases, with 4 bases separating them. CDR3 region: CASGPYNEQFF. Here the CDR3 DNA reads TGTGCCAGCGGACCCTACAATGAGCAGTTCTTC.